Listed below are T cell receptor beta chains from one sample, sequenced in a study of Ad26.COV2.S vaccination and SARS-CoV-2 variants. Sequenced by immunoSEQ multiplex PCR; TCRdb stores in-frame clones only, minus some. The table has around 450,000 clones, about 88% seen once; the top ten hold roughly 2.5%. This sample comprised peripheral blood, obtained in a trial of Ad26.COV2.S vaccine versus placebo. Every receptor here comes from a person between 18 and 65 years old who received the Ad26.COV2.S COVID-19 vaccine or a placebo. The conserved cysteine and the conserved F or W are not part of the CDR3 here. Each record gives: V gene, J gene, CDR3 protein.

V: TRBV19; J: TRBJ1-6; CDR3: ASSMRGSSPLH
V: TRBV7-9; J: TRBJ1-2; CDR3: ASSAPGTGSGYT
V: TRBV7-3; J: TRBJ2-2; CDR3: ASSLTFDGTGELF
V: TRBV6-6; J: TRBJ1-1; CDR3: ASRRHPNTEAF
V: TRBV6-6; J: TRBJ1-5; CDR3: ASSHRDRVSPQH
V: TRBV5-1; J: TRBJ2-5; CDR3: ASSLSPGSTETQY
V: TRBV18; J: TRBJ1-4; CDR3: ASSLARDRANEKLF
V: TRBV9; J: TRBJ1-2; CDR3: ATGGTNYGYT
V: TRBV28; J: TRBJ1-5; CDR3: ASSLGGRGNQPQH
V: TRBV5-4; J: TRBJ1-4; CDR3: ASSLRQDVGEKLF
V: TRBV19; J: TRBJ1-4; CDR3: ASSIVSAPYEKLF
V: TRBV5-4; J: TRBJ2-1; CDR3: ASSRPPSEYNEQF
V: TRBV9; J: TRBJ2-7; CDR3: ASSVLSGSYEQY
V: TRBV15; J: TRBJ2-1; CDR3: ATSRVRYNEQF